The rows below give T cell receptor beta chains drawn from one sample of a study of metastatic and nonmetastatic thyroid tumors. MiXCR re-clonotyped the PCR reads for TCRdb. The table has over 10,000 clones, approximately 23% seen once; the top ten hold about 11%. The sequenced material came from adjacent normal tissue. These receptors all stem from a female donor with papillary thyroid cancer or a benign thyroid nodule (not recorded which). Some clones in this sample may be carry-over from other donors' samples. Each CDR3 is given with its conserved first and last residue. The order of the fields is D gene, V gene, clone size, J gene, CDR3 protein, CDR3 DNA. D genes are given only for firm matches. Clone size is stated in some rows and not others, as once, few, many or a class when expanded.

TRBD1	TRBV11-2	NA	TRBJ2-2	CASSLFGQGKTGELFF	TGTGCCAGCAGCTTATTCGGACAGGGCAAAACCGGGGAGCTGTTTTTT
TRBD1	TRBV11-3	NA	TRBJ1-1	CASSLVGQGPEAFF	TGTGCCAGCAGCTTAGTGGGACAGGGCCCTGAAGCTTTCTTT
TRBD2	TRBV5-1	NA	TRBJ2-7	CASSIGTSGMRAGYEQYF	TGCGCCAGCAGCATAGGGACTAGCGGGATGAGAGCCGGCTACGAGCAGTACTTC
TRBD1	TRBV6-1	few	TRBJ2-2	CASRERQGAGELFF	TGTGCCAGCAGAGAGAGACAGGGTGCCGGCGAGCTGTTTTTT
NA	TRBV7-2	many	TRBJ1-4	CASSLGQAANEKLFF	TGTGCCAGCAGCTTAGGACAGGCGGCTAATGAAAAACTGTTTTTT
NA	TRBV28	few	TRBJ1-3	CASSRGLRSGNTIYF	TGTGCCAGTTCCCGCGGGCTCCGCTCTGGAAACACCATATATTTT
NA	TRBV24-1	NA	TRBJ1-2	CATSDRANYGYTF	TGTGCCACCAGTGATAGGGCGAACTATGGCTACACCTTC
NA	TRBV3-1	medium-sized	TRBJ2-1	CASSQDLGSNEQFF	TGTGCCAGCAGCCAAGATCTCGGGAGCAATGAGCAGTTCTTC
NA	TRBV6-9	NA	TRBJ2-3	CASSLVGAQYF	TGTGCCAGCAGTTTAGTGGGAGCGCAGTATTTT
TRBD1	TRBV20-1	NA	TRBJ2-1	CSASPPRTGLGFF	TGCAGTGCTAGCCCTCCGCGGACAGGGTTGGGGTTCTTC
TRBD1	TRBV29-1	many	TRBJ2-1	CSARQGNSYNEQFF	TGCAGCGCCCGACAGGGGAACTCCTACAATGAGCAGTTCTTC
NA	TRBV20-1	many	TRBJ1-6	CSARARAGESYIPLHF	TGCAGTGCTAGAGCTCGGGCAGGGGAGTCGTATATCCCCCTCCACTTT
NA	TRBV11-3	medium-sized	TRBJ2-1	CASSLVSVLGSYNEQFF	TGTGCCAGCAGCTTAGTCTCGGTTTTGGGATCCTACAATGAGCAGTTCTTC
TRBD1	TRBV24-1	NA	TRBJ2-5	CATSEGGQLGETQYF	TGTGCCACCAGTGAAGGGGGACAGTTGGGGGAGACCCAGTACTTC
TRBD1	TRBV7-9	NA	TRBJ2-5	CASSNRDRGVFETQYF	TGTGCCAGCAGCAACCGGGACAGGGGTGTTTTCGAGACCCAGTACTTC
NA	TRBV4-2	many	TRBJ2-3	CASSPSISTDTQYF	TGTGCCAGCAGCCCCAGTATTAGCACAGATACGCAGTATTTT
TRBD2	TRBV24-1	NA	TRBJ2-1	CASSDLTGGVRNDQFF	TGTGCCTCCAGTGATTTAACGGGAGGCGTTAGAAATGACCAGTTCTTC
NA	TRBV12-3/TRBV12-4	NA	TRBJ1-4	CASILSGHGEKLFF	TGTGCCAGCATTTTATCTGGACATGGCGAAAAACTGTTTTTT
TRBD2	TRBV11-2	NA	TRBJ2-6	CASSLGGGSGANVLTF	TGTGCCAGCAGCTTAGGGGGGGGCTCTGGGGCCAACGTCCTGACTTTC
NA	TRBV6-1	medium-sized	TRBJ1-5	CASRPYLDGHSNQPQHF	TGTGCCAGCAGACCATACCTTGATGGGCATAGCAATCAGCCCCAGCATTTT
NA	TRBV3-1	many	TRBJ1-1	CASSQVGGNTEAFF	TGTGCCAGCAGCCAAGTGGGGGGGAACACTGAAGCTTTCTTT
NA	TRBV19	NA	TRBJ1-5	CASSVGWGAGNQPQHF	TGTGCCAGTAGTGTAGGTTGGGGGGCCGGGAATCAGCCCCAGCATTTT
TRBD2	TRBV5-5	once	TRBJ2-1	CASSRRLASDEQFF	TGTGCCAGCAGCCGCCGACTAGCAAGTGATGAGCAGTTCTTC
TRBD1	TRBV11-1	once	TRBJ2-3	CASSLGTASGDTQYF	TGTGCCAGCAGCCTCGGGACAGCCTCAGGAGATACGCAGTATTTT
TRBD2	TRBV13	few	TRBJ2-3	CASSSSGETDTQYF	TGTGCCAGCAGCTCGAGCGGGGAGACAGATACGCAGTATTTT
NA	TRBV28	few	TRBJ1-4	CASSLLTSRTAATNEKLFF	TGTGCCAGCAGTCTCCTAACCTCCCGGACAGCCGCAACTAATGAAAAACTGTTTTTT
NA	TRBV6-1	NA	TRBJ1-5	CACSETGQGGNQPQHF	TGTGCCTGCAGCGAAACGGGGCAGGGTGGGAATCAGCCCCAGCATTTT
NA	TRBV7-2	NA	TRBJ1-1	CASSLGRGSTEAFF	TGTGCCAGCAGCTTAGGCAGGGGTTCCACTGAAGCTTTCTTT
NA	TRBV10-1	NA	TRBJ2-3	CASRLGHSPDTQYF	TGCGCCAGCAGATTGGGACATAGCCCAGATACGCAGTATTTC
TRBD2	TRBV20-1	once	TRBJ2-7	CSARTSGYYEQYF	TGCAGTGCCCGGACTAGCGGGTACTACGAGCAGTACTTC
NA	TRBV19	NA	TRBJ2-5	CAGSSPRGPSCQETQYF	TGTGCCGGTAGTTCGCCGCGAGGACCTAGCTGTCAAGAGACCCAGTACTTC
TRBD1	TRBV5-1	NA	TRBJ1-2	CASSNLPGQGPIPYGYTF	TGCGCCAGCAGCAATCTCCCGGGACAGGGACCGATCCCCTATGGCTACACCTTC
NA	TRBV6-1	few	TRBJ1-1	CAGAIGGGTEAFF	TGTGCCGGCGCAATAGGGGGGGGGACTGAAGCTTTCTTT
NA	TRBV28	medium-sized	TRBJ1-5	CASSHHRDYSNQPQHF	TGTGCCAGCAGCCACCACAGGGATTATAGCAATCAGCCCCAGCATTTT
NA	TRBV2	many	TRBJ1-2	CASSELSRVLYHGYTF	TGTGCCAGCAGTGAATTGTCTCGGGTCCTGTATCATGGCTACACCTTC
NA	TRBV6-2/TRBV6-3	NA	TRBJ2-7	CASSSVRSSYEQYF	TGTGCCAGCAGTAGCGTCCGAAGCTCCTACGAGCAGTACTTC
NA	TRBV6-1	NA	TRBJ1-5	CASILEVSGNQPQHF	TGTGCCAGCATCCTCGAGGTGTCGGGCAATCAGCCCCAGCATTTT